The T cell receptor (beta chain) described here comes from a study of OX40 agonist ivuxolimab in advanced cancers. Points from the study as a whole: Part of the nonresponder group also had normalized T-cell clonal expansion that was low.

V lost 4 bases, J lost 2 bases, and 19 bases lay in between. CDR3 size: 16 residues. Germline CDR1 reads SGHDT; CDR2 reads YYEEEE. As for this clone: No antigen is known for it.

Produced via immunoSEQ multiplex PCR; TCRdb's table is partial and in-frame only. This sample has over 14,000 clones; about 77% occur once, and the top ten carry 25% to 35%. J is TRBJ2-7 and V is TRBV5-6; a weak D match, TRBD2 (5 bases). The sequencing here drew on CD4+ or CD8+ T cells sorted from blood, taken in a trial of the OX40 agonist ivuxolimab. The sequence was collected from an adult with an advanced solid tumor such as melanoma, head and neck, liver or kidney cancer. CDR3 protein: CASSLAASGRAYEQYF. The CDR3 DNA reads TGTGCCAGCAGCCTCGCCGCGAGCGGCCGTGCCTACGAGCAGTACTTC.